A single TCR beta chain is shown here with its context. No antigen is known for it. Sequencing was performed with immunoSEQ multiplex PCR; in TCRdb, only in-frame clones are kept and a portion is missing. The sample records around 100,000 clones, 80% to 95% being singletons. The data were obtained in a study of CD4+ T cells in melanoma. Overall study results and limits: CD8+ T cell, macrophage and B cell function reportedly correlated with neoantigen-specific CD4+ T cells. In melanoma, neoantigen-specific CD4+ T cells reportedly differed in differentiation state.

Germline CDR1 is ENHRY and CDR2 is SYGVKD. V lost 8 bases and J 1 base, leaving 9 bases between the germline ends. The CDR3 extends over 12 amino acids. This clonotype originated in a human donor with melanoma. Sequenced sample: peripheral blood. This rearrangement joins TRBV10-3 to TRBJ2-7; the D gene is possibly TRBD2 (5 bases). CDR3 nucleotides: TGTGCCATCGGGTCGGGGTCCTACGAGCAGTACTTC. This gives the protein CAIGSGSYEQYF.